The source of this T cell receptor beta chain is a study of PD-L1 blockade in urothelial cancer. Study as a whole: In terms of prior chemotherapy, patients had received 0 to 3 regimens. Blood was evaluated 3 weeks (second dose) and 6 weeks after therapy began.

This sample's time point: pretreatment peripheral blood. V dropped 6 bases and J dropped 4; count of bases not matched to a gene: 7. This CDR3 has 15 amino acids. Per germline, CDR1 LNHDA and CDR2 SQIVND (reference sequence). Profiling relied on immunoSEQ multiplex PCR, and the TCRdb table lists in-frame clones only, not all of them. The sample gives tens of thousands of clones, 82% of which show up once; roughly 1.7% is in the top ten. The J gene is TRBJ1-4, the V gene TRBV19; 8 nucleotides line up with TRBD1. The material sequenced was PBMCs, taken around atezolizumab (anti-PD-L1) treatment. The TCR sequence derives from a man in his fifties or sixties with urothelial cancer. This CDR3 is CASRRRQGINEKLFF. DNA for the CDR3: TGTGCCAGTAGGCGACGACAGGGGATTAATGAAAAACTGTTTTTT.